This T cell receptor (beta chain) came from a study of T cell repertoires in cytomegalovirus infection. For the study at large: HLA-B-restricted CMV epitopes that are well studied were used alongside recently identified HLA-C-restricted ones. An indication of both CMV infection and matching HLA type came from public TCR beta signatures. Study conclusions and caveats: The ex vivo response was dominated by HLA-C-restricted CMV-specific TCR beta clonotypes.

TCRdb ran MiXCR on the reads and lists one entry per CDR3 protein. The table has some 700,000 distinct CDR3 sequences, roughly 30% seen once. V lost 1 base and J 4 bases, leaving 6 bases between the germline ends. The CDR3 extends over 13 amino acids. The germline gives CDR1 SGHTA, CDR2 FQGNSA. This clonotype was picked up many times. Its specificity is not known. The source is a human donor in good health (CMV status not recorded). Some clones in this sample may be carry-over from other donors' samples. The specimen was cultured PBMCs, collected from culture after CMV antigen stimulation. The V gene is TRBV7-2, the J gene TRBJ2-3; D is unclear. The CDR3 loop reads CASSLVAPDTQYF. The CDR3 DNA reads TGTGCCAGCAGCTTAGTAGCCCCAGATACGCAGTATTTT.